The following is a T cell receptor beta chain sequence with its context. What antigen it recognizes has not been identified. Within one base of it there is no much larger clone, and no base qualities were kept. Receptor libraries were prepared by RT-PCR. Sequencing relied on an Illumina HiSeq 2500. TCRdb itself trimmed the public reads at Q25 with fastp, ran MiXCR and retained productive beta chains. For every CDR3 protein sequence, its rows merge into one entry that carries the most common genes and DNA. The sample contains some 35,000 distinct CDR3 sequences, 45% to 65% of them found a single time. 4.5% of the sample goes to the ten largest clones. Sequences SNHLY (CDR1) and FYNNEI (CDR2) are obtained from the germline V gene. Trimming removed 1 base from V and 7 bases from J; the gene matches leave 5 bases unexplained. The CDR3 covers 14 residues, taking in both the cysteine and the phenylalanine. Only the CDR3 region is kept as DNA, spanning 42 bases read in frame from base 1.

The sample belongs to a study of yellow fever vaccine responses in identical twins listed by TCRdb under 2018. Context from the whole study: The study precisely tracked vaccine-responding T cell clones in identical twins.

Here is what the overall study found, with its caveats: The authors reported that the T cell response to vaccination in identical twins appeared partly convergent and partly personalized.

The chain is assembled from TRBV2 and TRBJ2-5; 8 central nucleotides agree with TRBD2. The receptor was derived from a woman under 30 who received the yellow fever vaccine. Donor details come from another sample of the same person, matched by shared clones. Specimen: T cells from blood (PBMCs), unsorted or a sorted subset (not recorded which), collected before or after yellow fever vaccination (not recorded which). The CDR3 protein sequence reads: CASSEGRGGVTQYF. The base sequence is TGTGCCAGCAGTGAAGGTCGGGGGGGTGTGACCCAGTACTTC.